Listed here are 24 T cell receptor beta chains from one sample, sequenced in a study of cytomegalovirus exposure and HLA in healthy donors. PCR was performed using 60 Vbeta and 13 Jbeta primers. Generated by immunoSEQ multiplex PCR, the TCRdb table keeps only in-frame clones and is missing some. This sample has some 89,000 clones, with just over 70% found just once. The sample consisted of PBMCs. The receptors shown here come from a man aged 55 to 70 in good health and CMV-seronegative.

The chain combines TRBV19 with TRBJ1-1; TRBD1 matches at 8 bases. CDR1 LNHDA and CDR2 SQIVND come from the germline V gene (reference sequence). Trimming at V came to 9 bases and at J to 4 bases, leaving 4 bases not matched to a gene. The CDR3 loop spans 12 amino acids. In nucleotides, the CDR3 is TGTGCCAGCAGGGGGCATGGCACTGAAGCTTTCTTT. Protein: CASRGHGTEAFF.

Here the CDR3 reads CSARTGDEAFF. CDR3 sequence (DNA): TGCAGTGCTAGGACAGGCGATGAAGCTTTCTTT. V and J are TRBV20-1 and TRBJ1-1; TRBD1 is a possible D gene (6 bases). Germline V gene sequence: CDR1 DFQATT, CDR2 SNEGSKA (reference sequence). This CDR3 has 11 amino acids. With 3 bases removed from V and 7 bases from J, the gap between germline ends came to 9 bases.

This chain uses TRBV7-2 with TRBJ1-4; D is uncertain. Trimming pared 5 bases from V and 0 bases from J, leaving 13 bases between. The CDR3 consists of 16 residues. Germline CDR1 reads SGHTA; CDR2 reads FQGNSA. CDR3 sequence reads: CASSGWPGATNEKLFF. Here the CDR3 DNA reads TGTGCCAGCAGCGGTTGGCCGGGAGCAACTAATGAAAAACTGTTTTTT.

J is TRBJ1-1 and V is TRBV5-1, with unresolved D. Between the trimmed V and J ends, which lost 5 bases and 7 bases, there was a span of 12 bases. This CDR3 comprises 12 residues. Germline CDR1 SGHRS, CDR2 YFSETQ. This CDR3 is CASRLDSGEAFF. Here the CDR3 DNA reads TGCGCCAGCAGGCTTGATTCGGGTGAAGCTTTCTTT.

The V and J genes are TRBV21-1 and TRBJ2-1; no DNA check was done on the table's D call, TRBD1. TRBV21-1 represents a pseudogene. The CDR3 length is 13 residues. The CDR3 spells CASSRGTGRVQFF. The CDR3 bases are TGTGCCAGCAGCAGGGGAACAGGGCGAGTGCAGTTCTTC.

The V and J genes are TRBV4-3 and TRBJ2-3, with 10 bases lining up with TRBD2. Germline-derived CDR1 and CDR2 are LGHNA and YSLEER. V dropped 4 bases and J dropped 0; count of bases not matched to a gene: 1. The CDR3 loop spans 15 amino acids. The CDR3 sequence is CASSPSGGSTDTQYF. In nucleotides, the CDR3 is TGCGCCAGCAGCCCTAGCGGGGGAAGCACAGATACGCAGTATTTT.

This clone was detected a few times. This chain links TRBV6-1 with TRBJ2-5, with a weak D call TRBD2 (5 bases). Trimming removed 6 bases from V and 2 bases from J, with 16 bases in between. This CDR3 spans 15 amino acids. CDR1 is MNHNS, CDR2 SASEGT, per germline. The CDR3 DNA follows: TGTGCCAGCAGGCCAACTAGGACGATACAAGAGACCCAGTACTTC. Translating it yields CASRPTRTIQETQYF.

The rearrangement links TRBV6-5 to TRBJ2-7, with 11 bases aligning to TRBD1. Germline CDR1 and CDR2: MNHEY and SVGAGI. The CDR3 runs to 13 residues. V gave up 6 bases and J gave up 5 bases; unmatched junction bases: 3. The CDR3 loop reads CASSRDRGDEQYF. CDR3 in DNA: TGTGCCAGCAGCAGGGACAGGGGGGACGAGCAGTACTTC.

In this sample, this clone turned up a few times. This chain uses TRBV7-8 with TRBJ2-5, with D maybe TRBD2 (6 bases). This CDR3 has 15 amino acids. CDR1 SGHVS and CDR2 FQNEAQ come from the germline V gene. Trimming removed 6 bases from V and 2 bases from J, with 16 bases in between. This CDR3 is CASSDSAGIQETQYF. CDR3 nucleotide sequence: TGTGCCAGCAGTGATTCTGCGGGGATTCAAGAGACCCAGTACTTC.

J is TRBJ1-2 and V is TRBV19, with 10 bases identical to TRBD1. Trimming removed 5 bases from V and 5 bases from J; junction bases left unmatched: 11. The CDR3 is made up of 16 amino acids. Germline V gene sequence: CDR1 LNHDA, CDR2 SQIVND (reference sequence). CDR3 in amino acids: CASSRASTGGWYGYTF. In DNA, the CDR3 is TGTGCCAGTAGTCGAGCATCGACAGGGGGCTGGTATGGCTACACCTTC.

The genes are TRBV5-8 and TRBJ2-5; D may be TRBD1 (5 bases). The V end was cut by 3 bases, the J end by 7 bases, with 19 bases between. The CDR3 is 15 amino acids. Germline CDR1 is SGHTS and CDR2 is YDEGEE. As DNA, the CDR3 is TGTGCCAGCAGCTCCTCCAGGCAGGGTAGTTGGACCCAGTACTTC. This codes for CASSSSRQGSWTQYF.

Notes on this clone: Mismatch with germline at one junction end may stem from a read error. The chain uses TRBV2 and TRBJ1-2, with 10 bases aligning to TRBD1. This CDR3 region has 15 residues. Germline lookup yields CDR1 SNHLY and CDR2 FYNNEI. The CDR3, as DNA: TGTGCCAACAAGGACAGGGGGGGAAATAACTATGGCTACCCCTTC. This sequence encodes CANKDRGGNNYGYPF.

This clone was seen a handful of times. The chain links TRBV6-5 to TRBJ1-1; a weak D match, TRBD1 (6 bases). V shed 5 bases and J shed 0 bases, with 13 bases lying between them. This CDR3 comprises 15 residues. In germline, CDR1 is MNHEY, CDR2 SVGAGI. Written as DNA, the CDR3 is TGTGCCAGCAGTACCGGACAGCTAATGAACACTGAAGCTTTCTTT. This translates into CASSTGQLMNTEAFF.

The chain uses TRBV9 and TRBJ1-2; a possible D gene is TRBD1 (5 bases). The CDR3 runs 16 residues. V was shortened by 4 bases and J by 3 bases, with 19 bases between the two germline ends. CDR1 is SGDLS, CDR2 YYNGEE, per germline. Here the CDR3 reads CASSPNPLDRDYGYTF. In nucleotides, the CDR3 is TGTGCCAGCAGCCCCAACCCCCTCGACAGAGACTATGGCTACACCTTC. Full variable domain (missing parts from reference TRBV9 and TRBJ1-2): DSGVTQTPKHLITATGQRVTLRCSPRSGDLSVYWYQQSLDQGLQFLIQYYNGEERAKGNILERFSAQQFPDLHSELNLSSLELGDSALYFCASSPNPLDRDYGYTFGSGTRLTVV.

This clone turned up a few times. The V and J genes are TRBV5-4 and TRBJ1-2; D not certain. V was clipped by 5 bases and J by 7 bases, with 9 bases between them. Germline CDR1 SGHNT, CDR2 YYREEE (reference sequence). The length of the CDR3 is 11 residues. As DNA, the CDR3 is TGTGCCAGCAGTATGGAGGGTGGCTACACCTTC. Translating gives CASSMEGGYTF.

J is TRBJ2-6 and V is TRBV29-1, with D perhaps TRBD1 (6 bases). Deletions cut 6 bases from V and 3 bases from J, with 18 bases between. The CDR3 length is 16 residues. Germline V gives CDR1 SQVTM, CDR2 ANQGSEA. The CDR3 here is CSVLLDQGNGANVLTF. Written as DNA, the CDR3 is TGCAGCGTCCTCCTAGACCAGGGGAATGGGGCCAACGTCCTGACTTTC.

CDR3 coding DNA: TGTGCCAGCAGGACAGGGGCCCTCCAAGCTTTCTTT. Its protein is CASRTGALQAFF. V usage is TRBV28 and J usage is TRBJ1-1; 8 bases agree with TRBD1. V shed 6 bases, J shed 9 bases, and the junction held 6 bases outside the gene matches. CDR1 is MDHEN and CDR2 is SYDVKM in the germline V gene. The CDR3 has 12 residues.

The V call is TRBV5-1, the J call TRBJ2-7, with D maybe TRBD2 (7 bases). V lost 0 bases, J lost 0 bases, and 13 bases lay in between. CDR3 size: 16 residues. Germline assignment: CDR1 SGHRS and CDR2 YFSETQ. The CDR3 loop reads CASSLAGRGLSYEQYF. The CDR3 bases are TGCGCCAGCAGCTTGGCGGGGCGGGGGCTCTCCTACGAGCAGTACTTC.

This clone was counted between two and nine times. The CDR3 region has the DNA TGTGCCAGCAGCTTGGCAGGGGGCGGAGGCGAGCAGTACTTC. This translates into CASSLAGGGGEQYF. This chain uses TRBV13 with TRBJ2-7; 8 bases map to TRBD1. CDR1 is PRHDT and CDR2 is FYEKMQ in the germline V gene (reference sequence). The CDR3 sequence is 14 residues long. With V trimmed by 3 bases and J by 6 bases, 7 bases remained unmatched.

The chain employs TRBV19 and TRBJ1-1; D is uncertain. This CDR3 contains 11 residues. Trimming left V 10 bases short and J 4 bases short, with 10 bases between. Germline V gives CDR1 LNHDA, CDR2 SQIVND (reference sequence). CDR3 in amino acids: CATGRRTEAFF. In DNA form, the CDR3 reads TGTGCCACAGGTCGTCGCACTGAAGCTTTCTTT.

The V and J genes are TRBV9 and TRBJ2-3, with TRBD2 matching over 7 bases. The CDR3 has 16 residues. The J segment lost 3 bases and the V segment lost 7 bases, leaving 14 bases of the junction unmatched. Germline assignment: CDR1 SGDLS and CDR2 YYNGEE. The CDR3 loop reads CASSPLGLAVTDTQYF. CDR3 nucleotide sequence: TGTGCCAGCTCTCCTCTCGGGCTAGCGGTAACAGATACGCAGTATTTT. The full variable domain, its missing parts supplied by reference TRBV9 and TRBJ2-3, is DSGVTQTPKHLITATGQRVTLRCSPRSGDLSVYWYQQSLDQGLQFLIQYYNGEERAKGNILERFSAQQFPDLHSELNLSSLELGDSALYFCASSPLGLAVTDTQYFGPGTRLTVL.

This clone has a handful of counts. The chain links TRBV7-9 to TRBJ2-1; 7 bases align to TRBD2. Germline CDR1 and CDR2: SEHNR and FQNEAQ (reference sequence). V lost 1 base, J lost 7 bases, and 7 bases stayed unmatched. The CDR3 runs to 15 residues. The CDR3 reads CASSLVSSGTNEQFF. The CDR3 DNA follows: TGTGCCAGCAGCTTAGTGTCTAGCGGAACGAATGAGCAGTTCTTC.

This clone was seen only once. The V gene is TRBV7-9, the J gene TRBJ2-1, with D hard to call. The V end lost 5 bases, the J end lost 0 bases, and 11 bases lay between the germline ends. CDR1 SEHNR and CDR2 FQNEAQ come from the germline V gene (reference sequence). This CDR3 region has 15 residues. The CDR3 reads CASSLDTRSYNEQFF. The CDR3, as DNA: TGTGCCAGCAGCCTAGACACCCGCTCCTACAATGAGCAGTTCTTC. The full variable domain, completed using reference TRBV7-9 and TRBJ2-1, is DTGVSQNPRHKITKRGQNVTFRCDPISEHNRLYWYRQTLGQGPEFLTYFQNEAQLEKSRLLSDRFSAERPKGSFSTLEIQRTEQGDSAMYLCASSLDTRSYNEQFFGPGTRLTVL.

This clone was counted a single time. The chain couples TRBV6-1 to TRBJ2-5; 8 bases are shared with TRBD2. Trimming cost V 5 bases and J 5 bases; bases outside gene matches: 10. Germline V CDR1 and CDR2: MNHNS, SASEGT. The CDR3 totals 15 residues. CDR3 DNA: TGTGCCAGCAGTAATAGCGGGACCCTAGCGGAGACCCAGTACTTC. This translates into CASSNSGTLAETQYF.